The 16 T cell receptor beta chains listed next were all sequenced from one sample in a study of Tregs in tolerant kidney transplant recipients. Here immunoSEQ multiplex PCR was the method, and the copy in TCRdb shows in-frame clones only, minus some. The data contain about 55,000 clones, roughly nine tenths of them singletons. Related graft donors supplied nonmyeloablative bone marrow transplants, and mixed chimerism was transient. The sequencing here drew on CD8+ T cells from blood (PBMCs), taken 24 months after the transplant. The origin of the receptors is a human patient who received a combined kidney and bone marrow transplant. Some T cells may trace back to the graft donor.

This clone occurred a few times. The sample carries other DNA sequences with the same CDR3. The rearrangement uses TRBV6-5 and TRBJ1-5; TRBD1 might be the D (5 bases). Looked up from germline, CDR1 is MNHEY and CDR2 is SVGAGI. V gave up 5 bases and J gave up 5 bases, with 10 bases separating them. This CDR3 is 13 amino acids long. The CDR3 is CASSEAGDQPQHF. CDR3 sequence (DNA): TGTGCCAGCAGTGAAGCGGGGGATCAGCCCCAGCATTTT.

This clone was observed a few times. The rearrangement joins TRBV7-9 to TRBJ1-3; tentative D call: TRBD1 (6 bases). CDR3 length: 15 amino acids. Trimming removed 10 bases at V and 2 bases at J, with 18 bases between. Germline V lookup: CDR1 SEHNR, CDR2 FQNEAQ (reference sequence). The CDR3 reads CATFYGTSTGNTIYF. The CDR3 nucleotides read TGTGCCACTTTTTACGGGACATCTACTGGAAACACCATATATTTT. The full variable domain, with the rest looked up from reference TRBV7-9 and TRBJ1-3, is DTGVSQNPRHKITKRGQNVTFRCDPISEHNRLYWYRQTLGQGPEFLTYFQNEAQLEKSRLLSDRFSAERPKGSFSTLEIQRTEQGDSAMYLCATFYGTSTGNTIYFGEGSWLTVV.

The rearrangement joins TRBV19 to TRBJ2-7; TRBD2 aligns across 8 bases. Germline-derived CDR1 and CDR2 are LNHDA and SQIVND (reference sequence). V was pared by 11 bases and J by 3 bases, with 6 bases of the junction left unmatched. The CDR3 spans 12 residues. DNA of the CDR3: TGTGCCTCGAGCGGGAGCCACTACGAGCAGTACTTC. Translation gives CASSGSHYEQYF.

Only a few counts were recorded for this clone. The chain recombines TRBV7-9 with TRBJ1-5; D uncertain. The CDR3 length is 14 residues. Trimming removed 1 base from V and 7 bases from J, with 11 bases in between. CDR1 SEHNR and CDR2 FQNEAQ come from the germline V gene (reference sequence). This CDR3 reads CASSLDAGGQPQHF. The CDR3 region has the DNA TGTGCCAGCAGCTTAGACGCAGGTGGGCAGCCCCAGCATTTT.

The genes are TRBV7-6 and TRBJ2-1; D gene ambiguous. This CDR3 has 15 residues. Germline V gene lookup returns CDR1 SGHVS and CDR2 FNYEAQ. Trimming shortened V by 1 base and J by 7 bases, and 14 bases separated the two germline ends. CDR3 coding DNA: TGTGCCAGCAGCTTAGGGGCGACGGCTCTTAATGAGCAGTTCTTC. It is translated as CASSLGATALNEQFF.

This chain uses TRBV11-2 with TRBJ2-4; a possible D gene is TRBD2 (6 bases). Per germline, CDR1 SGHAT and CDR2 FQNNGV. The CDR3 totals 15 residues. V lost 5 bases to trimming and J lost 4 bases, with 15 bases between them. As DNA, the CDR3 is TGTGCCAGCAGCCCCGGGAGTGGGGCGAAAAACATTCAGTACTTC. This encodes CASSPGSGAKNIQYF.

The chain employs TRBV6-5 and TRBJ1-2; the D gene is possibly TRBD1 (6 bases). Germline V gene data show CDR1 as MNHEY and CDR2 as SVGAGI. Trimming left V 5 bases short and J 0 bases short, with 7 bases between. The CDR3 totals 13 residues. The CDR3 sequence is CASSRTANYGYTF. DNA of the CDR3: TGTGCCAGCAGTCGGACAGCTAACTATGGCTACACCTTC.

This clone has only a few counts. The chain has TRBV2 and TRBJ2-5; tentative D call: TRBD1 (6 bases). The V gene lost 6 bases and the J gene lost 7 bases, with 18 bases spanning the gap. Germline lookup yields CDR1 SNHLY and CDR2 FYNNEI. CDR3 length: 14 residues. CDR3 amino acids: CASRGKTGSRTQYF. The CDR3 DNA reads TGTGCCAGCAGGGGCAAGACAGGCTCGAGGACCCAGTACTTC.

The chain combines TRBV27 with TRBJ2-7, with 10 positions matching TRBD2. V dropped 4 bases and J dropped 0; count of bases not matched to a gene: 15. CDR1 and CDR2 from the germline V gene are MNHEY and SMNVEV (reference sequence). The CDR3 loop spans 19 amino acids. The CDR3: CASSSILAGLPSSSYEQYF. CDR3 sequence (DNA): TGTGCCAGCAGTTCAATACTAGCGGGACTCCCCTCAAGCTCCTACGAGCAGTACTTC.

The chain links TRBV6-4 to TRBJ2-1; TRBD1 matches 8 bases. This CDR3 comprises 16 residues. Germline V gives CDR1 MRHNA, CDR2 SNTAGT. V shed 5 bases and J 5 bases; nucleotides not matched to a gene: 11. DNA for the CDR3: TGTGCCAGCAGTTACACCGGGACAGGTACAAACAATGAGCAGTTCTTC. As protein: CASSYTGTGTNNEQFF.

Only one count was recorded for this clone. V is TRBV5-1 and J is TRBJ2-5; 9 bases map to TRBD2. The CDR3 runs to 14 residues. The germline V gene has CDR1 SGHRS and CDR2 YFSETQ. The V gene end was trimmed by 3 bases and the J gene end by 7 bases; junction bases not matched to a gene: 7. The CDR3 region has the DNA TGCGCCAGCAGCTCTTGGACTAGCGAGGGGACCCAGTACTTC. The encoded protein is CASSSWTSEGTQYF.

Written as DNA, the CDR3 is TGTGCCAGTAGTATGGGACAGGGACTCTCCTACGAGCAGTACTTC. Translation gives CASSMGQGLSYEQYF. The chain couples TRBV19 to TRBJ2-7; 9 bases align to TRBD1. V gave up 3 bases and J gave up 0 bases; unmatched junction bases: 3. CDR3 length equals 15 residues. Germline loops: CDR1 LNHDA, CDR2 SQIVND (reference sequence). Supplemented by reference TRBV19 and TRBJ2-7, the full variable domain reads DGGITQSPKYLFRKEGQNVTLSCEQNLNHDAMYWYRQDPGQGLRLIYYSQIVNDFQKGDIAEGYSVSREKKESFPLTVTSAQKNPTAFYLCASSMGQGLSYEQYFGPGTRLTVT.

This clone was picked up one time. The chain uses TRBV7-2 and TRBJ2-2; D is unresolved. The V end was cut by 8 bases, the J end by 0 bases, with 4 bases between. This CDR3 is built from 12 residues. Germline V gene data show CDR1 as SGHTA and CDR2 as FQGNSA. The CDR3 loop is CASLSNTGELFF. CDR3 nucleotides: TGTGCCAGCCTATCGAACACCGGGGAGCTGTTTTTT.

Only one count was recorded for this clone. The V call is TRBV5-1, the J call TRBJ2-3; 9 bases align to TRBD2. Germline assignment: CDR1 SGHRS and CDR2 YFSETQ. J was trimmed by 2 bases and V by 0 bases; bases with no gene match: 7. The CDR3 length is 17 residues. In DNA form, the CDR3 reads TGCGCCAGCAGCTTGGCCCTGGCGGGAGGGTACACAGATACGCAGTATTTT. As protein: CASSLALAGGYTDTQYF.

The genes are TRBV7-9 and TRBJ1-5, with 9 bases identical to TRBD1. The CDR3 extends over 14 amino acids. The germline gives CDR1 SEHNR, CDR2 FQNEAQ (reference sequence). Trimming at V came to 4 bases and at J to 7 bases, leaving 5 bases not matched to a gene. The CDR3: CASSYETGGQPQHF. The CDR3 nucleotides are TGTGCCAGCAGCTATGAGACAGGGGGGCAGCCCCAGCATTTT.

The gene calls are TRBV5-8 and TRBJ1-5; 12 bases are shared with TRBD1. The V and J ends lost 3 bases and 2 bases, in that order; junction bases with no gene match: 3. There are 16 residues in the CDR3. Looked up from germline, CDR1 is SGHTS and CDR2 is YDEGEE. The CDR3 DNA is TGTGCCAGCAGCTGGGGGACAGGGGGCGGCAATCAGCCCCAGCATTTT. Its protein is CASSWGTGGGNQPQHF.